This T cell receptor (beta chain) came from a study of blood T cell repertoires in COVID-19. Background on the study: Collection of acute and convalescent COVID-19 samples took place in the United States, Italy and Spain. In each case, the material was cDNA or gDNA derived from T cells, B-cell-depleted T cells, or PBMCs.

Methods used by the authors: Amplification from reference gene primers served as the basis for estimated nucleated cell counts. TCRdb's table, derived via immunoSEQ multiplex PCR, lists solely in-frame clones and lacks some. For V, J and clone size, that table is used; D and trimming come from the DNA. The sample includes about 100,000 clones, 84% of them seen just once. The CDR3 loop spans 15 amino acids. V lost 5 bases, J lost 3 bases, and 4 bases stayed unmatched. CDR1 LGHNT and CDR2 FRNRAP come from the germline V gene. The sample comprised peripheral blood. The J gene is TRBJ1-6, the V gene TRBV12-5; TRBD1 agrees at 7 bases. This sequence originates from a man aged 40-49 years with active or convalescent COVID-19. The CDR3 reads CASGIDRVYNSPLHF. The DNA for the CDR3 is TGTGCTAGTGGTATAGACAGGGTCTATAATTCACCCCTCCACTTT.